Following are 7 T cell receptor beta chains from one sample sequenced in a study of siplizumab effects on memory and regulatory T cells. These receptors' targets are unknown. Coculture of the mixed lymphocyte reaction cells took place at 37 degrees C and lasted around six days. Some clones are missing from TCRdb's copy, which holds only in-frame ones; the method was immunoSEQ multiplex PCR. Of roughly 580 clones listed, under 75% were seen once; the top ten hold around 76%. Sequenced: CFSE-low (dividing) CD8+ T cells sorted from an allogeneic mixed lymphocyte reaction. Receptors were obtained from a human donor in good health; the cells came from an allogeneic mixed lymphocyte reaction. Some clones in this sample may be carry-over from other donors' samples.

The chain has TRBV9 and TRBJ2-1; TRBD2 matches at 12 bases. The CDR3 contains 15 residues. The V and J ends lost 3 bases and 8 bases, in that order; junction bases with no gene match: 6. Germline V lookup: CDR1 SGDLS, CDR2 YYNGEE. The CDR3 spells CASSAGLAGTDEQFF. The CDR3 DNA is TGTGCCAGCAGCGCGGGACTAGCGGGTACTGATGAGCAGTTCTTC.

The CDR3 nucleotides read TGTGCCAGCAGTTACGGACAGGGGGGGTACGAGCAGTACTTC. This sequence encodes CASSYGQGGYEQYF. This chain joins TRBV6-5 and TRBJ2-7, with TRBD1 matching 10 bases. CDR1 is MNHEY, CDR2 SVGAGI, per germline. This CDR3 spans 14 amino acids. The V and J ends lost 2 bases and 4 bases, in that order; junction bases with no gene match: 2.

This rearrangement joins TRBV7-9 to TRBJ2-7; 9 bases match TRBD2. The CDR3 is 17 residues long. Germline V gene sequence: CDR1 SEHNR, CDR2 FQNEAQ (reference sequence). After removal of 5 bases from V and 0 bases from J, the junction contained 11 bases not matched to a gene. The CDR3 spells CASSKSGLADSSYEQYF. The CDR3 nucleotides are TGTGCCAGCAGCAAATCGGGACTAGCTGATAGCTCCTACGAGCAGTACTTC.

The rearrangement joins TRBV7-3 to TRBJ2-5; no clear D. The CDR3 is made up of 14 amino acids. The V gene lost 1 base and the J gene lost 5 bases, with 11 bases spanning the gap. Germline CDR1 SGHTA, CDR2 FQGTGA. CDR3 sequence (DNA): TGTGCCAGCAGCTTAATGGGGTACGGGGAGACCCAGTACTTC. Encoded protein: CASSLMGYGETQYF.

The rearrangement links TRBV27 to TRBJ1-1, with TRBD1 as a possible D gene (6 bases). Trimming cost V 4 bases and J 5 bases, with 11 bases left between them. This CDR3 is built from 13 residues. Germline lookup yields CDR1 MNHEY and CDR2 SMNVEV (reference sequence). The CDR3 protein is CASSSLGGTEAFF. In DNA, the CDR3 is TGTGCCAGCAGTTCCCTAGGGGGGACTGAAGCTTTCTTT.

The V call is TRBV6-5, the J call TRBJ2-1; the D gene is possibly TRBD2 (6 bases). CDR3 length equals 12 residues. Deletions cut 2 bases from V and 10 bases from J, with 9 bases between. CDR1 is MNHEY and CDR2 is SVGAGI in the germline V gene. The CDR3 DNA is TGTGCCAGCAGTTACGCGGGGAGGGAGCAGTTCTTC. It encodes CASSYAGREQFF.

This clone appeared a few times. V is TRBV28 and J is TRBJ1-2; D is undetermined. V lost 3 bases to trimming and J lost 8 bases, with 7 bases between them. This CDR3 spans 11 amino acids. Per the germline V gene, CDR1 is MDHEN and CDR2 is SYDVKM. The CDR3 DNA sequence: TGTGCCAGCAGTTTCGTTGGGGGCTACACCTTC. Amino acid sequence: CASSFVGGYTF.